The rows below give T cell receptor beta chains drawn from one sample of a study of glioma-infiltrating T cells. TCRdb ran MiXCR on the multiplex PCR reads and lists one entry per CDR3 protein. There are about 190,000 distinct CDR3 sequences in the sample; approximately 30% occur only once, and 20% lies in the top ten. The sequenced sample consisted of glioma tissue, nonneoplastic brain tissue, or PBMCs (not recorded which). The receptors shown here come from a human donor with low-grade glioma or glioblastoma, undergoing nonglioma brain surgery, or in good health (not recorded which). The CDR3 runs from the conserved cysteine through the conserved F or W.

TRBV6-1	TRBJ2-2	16	CASSRVRVTNTGELFF
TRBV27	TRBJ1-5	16	CASRKGRALSNQPQHF
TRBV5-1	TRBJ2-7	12	CASGTGAYEQYF
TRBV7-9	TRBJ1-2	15	CASSLGIAGSYGYTF
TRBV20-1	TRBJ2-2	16	CSARDRGTQGSGELFF
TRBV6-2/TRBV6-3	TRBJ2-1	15	CASTLRTSGTDEQFF
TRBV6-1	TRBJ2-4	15	CASSSPGATKNIQYF
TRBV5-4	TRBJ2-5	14	CASNPGQGEETQYF
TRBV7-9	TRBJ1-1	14	CASSLSGGGTEAFF
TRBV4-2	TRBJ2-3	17	CASSQAIDRTGADTQYF
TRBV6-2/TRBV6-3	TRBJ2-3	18	CASSPDRTGHEPTDTQYF
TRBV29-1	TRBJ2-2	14	CSVSTSGSSGELFF
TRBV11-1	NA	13	CASIHSAGYEQYF
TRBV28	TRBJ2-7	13	CASSGRERSEQYF
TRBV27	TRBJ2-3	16	CASSLRRYGGTDTQYF
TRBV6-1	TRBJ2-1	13	CASSEATDNEQFF
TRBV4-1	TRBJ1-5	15	CASSQDWQGDQPQHF
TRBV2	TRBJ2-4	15	CASRWRGQGGNIQYF